The T cell receptor beta chain described here comes from a study of T cell clusters in autoimmune cytopenias. TRB rearrangements were amplified by touch-down multiplex PCR with mixed TRB-A/B primers. TCRdb re-called the multiplex PCR reads and gives one entry per CDR3 protein, without DNA. Recorded for this sample: around 4,200 distinct CDR3 sequences. Roughly 40,000 genome equivalents of blood DNA were amplified for TRB. General observations from the study: No cluster-lack signature appeared between secondary cytopenia and chronic lymphocytic leukemia patients, apparently due to lymphoma masking. Exclusive TRB clusters were around 2.9-fold more numerous in healthy donors than in active autoimmune hepatitis. TRB repertoire shifts in secondary cytopenia and chronic lymphocytic leukemia mostly reflected lymphoma, not autoimmunity.

This CDR3 is 12 amino acids long. Details on this clonotype: Its antigen is currently unknown.

This chain links TRBV12-3 or TRBV12-4 with TRBJ2-3. The specimen sequenced was peripheral blood. The sequence derives from a human donor with an autoimmune cytopenia or autoimmune hepatitis (not recorded which). Here the CDR3 reads CASSTSTDTQYF.